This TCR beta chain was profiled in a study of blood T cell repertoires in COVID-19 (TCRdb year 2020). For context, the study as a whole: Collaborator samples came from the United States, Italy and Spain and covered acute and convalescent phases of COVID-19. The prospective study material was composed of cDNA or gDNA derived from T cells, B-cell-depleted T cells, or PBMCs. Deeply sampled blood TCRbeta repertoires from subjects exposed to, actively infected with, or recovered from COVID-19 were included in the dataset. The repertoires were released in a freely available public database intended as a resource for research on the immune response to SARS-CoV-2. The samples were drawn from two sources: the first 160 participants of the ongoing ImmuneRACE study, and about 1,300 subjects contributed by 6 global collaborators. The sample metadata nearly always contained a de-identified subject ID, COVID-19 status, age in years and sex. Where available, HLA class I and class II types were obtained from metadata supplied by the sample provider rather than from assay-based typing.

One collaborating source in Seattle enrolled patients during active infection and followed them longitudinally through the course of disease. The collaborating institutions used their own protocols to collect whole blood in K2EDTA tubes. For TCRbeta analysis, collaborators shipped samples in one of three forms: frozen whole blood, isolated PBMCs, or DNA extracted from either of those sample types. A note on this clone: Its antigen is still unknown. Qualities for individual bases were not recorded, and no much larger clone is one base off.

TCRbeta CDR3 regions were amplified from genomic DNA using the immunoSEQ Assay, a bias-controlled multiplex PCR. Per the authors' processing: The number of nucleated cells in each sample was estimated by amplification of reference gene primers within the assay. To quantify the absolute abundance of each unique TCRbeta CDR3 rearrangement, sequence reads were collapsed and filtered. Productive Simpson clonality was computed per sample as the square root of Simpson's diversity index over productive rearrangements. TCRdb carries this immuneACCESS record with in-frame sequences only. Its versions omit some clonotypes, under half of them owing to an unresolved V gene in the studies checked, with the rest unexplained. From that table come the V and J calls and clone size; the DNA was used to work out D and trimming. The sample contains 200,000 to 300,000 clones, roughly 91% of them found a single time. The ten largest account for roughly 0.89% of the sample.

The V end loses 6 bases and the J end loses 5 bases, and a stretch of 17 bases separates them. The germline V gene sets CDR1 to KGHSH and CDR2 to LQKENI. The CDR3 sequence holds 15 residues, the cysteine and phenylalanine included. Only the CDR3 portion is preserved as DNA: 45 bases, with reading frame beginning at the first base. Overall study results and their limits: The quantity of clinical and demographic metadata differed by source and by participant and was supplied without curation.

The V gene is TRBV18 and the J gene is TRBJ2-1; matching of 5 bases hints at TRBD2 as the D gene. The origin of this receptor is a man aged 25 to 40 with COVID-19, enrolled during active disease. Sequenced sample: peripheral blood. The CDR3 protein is CASSRGSQSDNEQFF. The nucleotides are TGTGCCAGCTCCCGTGGGAGTCAGTCGGACAATGAGCAGTTCTTC.